These 8 T cell receptor beta chains came from one sample sequenced in a study of neurological immune-mediated disorders. From the 5' RACE reads, TCRdb called clonotypes with MiXCR, one entry per CDR3 protein. This table has 130,000 or so distinct CDR3 sequences, roughly 3.2% appearing once. Sequencing was done on a sample of PBMCs. Every receptor here comes from a woman in her thirties with multiple sclerosis.

This clonotype was found many times. The rearrangement links TRBV7-9 to TRBJ1-3; no firm D call. In germline, CDR1 is SEHNR, CDR2 FQNEAQ (reference sequence). The CDR3 is made up of 15 amino acids. The ends were cut back, 2 bases at V and 0 bases at J, with 8 bases in the middle. CDR3 coding DNA: TGTGCCAGCAGCTTACCGTACCGCTCTGGAAACACCATATATTTT. Translation: CASSLPYRSGNTIYF.

In its sample, this clonotype was seen many times. The V gene is TRBV5-1, the J gene TRBJ1-4, with D unclear. The germline V gene encodes CDR1 SGHRS and CDR2 YFSETQ. Trimming pared 4 bases from V and 4 bases from J, leaving 11 bases between. The CDR3 has 14 residues. The CDR3 protein is CASSPLDGNEKLFF. CDR3 coding DNA: TGCGCCAGCAGCCCCCTGGACGGTAATGAAAAACTGTTTTTT.

This clonotype was detected ten times or more. This chain joins TRBV4-1 and TRBJ1-1; D remains unclear. Trimming stripped 1 base from V and 0 bases from J, with 9 bases between. The CDR3 is made up of 15 amino acids. Germline CDR1 reads MGHRA; CDR2 reads YSYEKL. CDR3 loop: CASSQAGLMNTEAFF. The CDR3, as DNA: TGCGCCAGCAGCCAAGCAGGACTGATGAACACTGAAGCTTTCTTT.

The rearrangement links TRBV5-8 to TRBJ2-7; 9 nucleotides align to TRBD1. Germline V gene lookup returns CDR1 SGHTS and CDR2 YDEGEE. The length of the CDR3 is 15 residues. V shed 4 bases and J 3 bases; nucleotides not matched to a gene: 8. The CDR3 spells CASSTGTGWYYEQYF. Here the CDR3 DNA reads TGTGCCAGCAGCACAGGGACAGGGTGGTACTACGAGCAGTACTTC.

This clonotype was counted at least ten times. The chain couples TRBV7-2 to TRBJ1-6; D remains ambiguous. Germline V lookup: CDR1 SGHTA, CDR2 FQGNSA. V shed 2 bases and J shed 9 bases, with 8 bases lying between them. CDR3 length: 13 residues. CDR3 nucleotides: TGTGCCAGCAGCTTATCTTCGGGTTCACCCCTCCACTTT. Amino acids: CASSLSSGSPLHF.

This clonotype has ten or more counts. V and J are TRBV12-3 or TRBV12-4 and TRBJ2-7, with D possibly being TRBD1 or TRBD2 (5 bases each). The CDR3 runs 14 residues. Trimming pared 6 bases from V and 5 bases from J, leaving 17 bases between. CDR3 sequence reads: CASRRAGSTDEQYF. Here the CDR3 DNA reads TGTGCCAGCAGGCGGGCAGGGTCGACGGACGAGCAGTACTTC.

This clonotype appeared many times. The rearrangement joins TRBV7-2 to TRBJ1-1, with D possibly matching TRBD1 (5 bases). V was cut by 3 bases and J by 4 bases, with 12 bases left in between. Germline CDR1 is SGHTA and CDR2 is FQGNSA. The CDR3 is 14 amino acids. In DNA, the CDR3 is TGTGCCAGCAGCTTTCCCGGGGCGAGCACTGAAGCTTTCTTT. The encoded protein is CASSFPGASTEAFF.

This clonotype has at least ten counts. This chain uses TRBV12-3 or TRBV12-4 with TRBJ1-2; D perhaps matches TRBD1 (5 bases). There are 13 residues in the CDR3. Trimming took 7 bases from V and 4 from J, leaving 13 bases between them. The CDR3 DNA reads TGTGCCAGCAACCGGGGCAGCATCTATGGCTACACCTTC. The encoded protein is CASNRGSIYGYTF.